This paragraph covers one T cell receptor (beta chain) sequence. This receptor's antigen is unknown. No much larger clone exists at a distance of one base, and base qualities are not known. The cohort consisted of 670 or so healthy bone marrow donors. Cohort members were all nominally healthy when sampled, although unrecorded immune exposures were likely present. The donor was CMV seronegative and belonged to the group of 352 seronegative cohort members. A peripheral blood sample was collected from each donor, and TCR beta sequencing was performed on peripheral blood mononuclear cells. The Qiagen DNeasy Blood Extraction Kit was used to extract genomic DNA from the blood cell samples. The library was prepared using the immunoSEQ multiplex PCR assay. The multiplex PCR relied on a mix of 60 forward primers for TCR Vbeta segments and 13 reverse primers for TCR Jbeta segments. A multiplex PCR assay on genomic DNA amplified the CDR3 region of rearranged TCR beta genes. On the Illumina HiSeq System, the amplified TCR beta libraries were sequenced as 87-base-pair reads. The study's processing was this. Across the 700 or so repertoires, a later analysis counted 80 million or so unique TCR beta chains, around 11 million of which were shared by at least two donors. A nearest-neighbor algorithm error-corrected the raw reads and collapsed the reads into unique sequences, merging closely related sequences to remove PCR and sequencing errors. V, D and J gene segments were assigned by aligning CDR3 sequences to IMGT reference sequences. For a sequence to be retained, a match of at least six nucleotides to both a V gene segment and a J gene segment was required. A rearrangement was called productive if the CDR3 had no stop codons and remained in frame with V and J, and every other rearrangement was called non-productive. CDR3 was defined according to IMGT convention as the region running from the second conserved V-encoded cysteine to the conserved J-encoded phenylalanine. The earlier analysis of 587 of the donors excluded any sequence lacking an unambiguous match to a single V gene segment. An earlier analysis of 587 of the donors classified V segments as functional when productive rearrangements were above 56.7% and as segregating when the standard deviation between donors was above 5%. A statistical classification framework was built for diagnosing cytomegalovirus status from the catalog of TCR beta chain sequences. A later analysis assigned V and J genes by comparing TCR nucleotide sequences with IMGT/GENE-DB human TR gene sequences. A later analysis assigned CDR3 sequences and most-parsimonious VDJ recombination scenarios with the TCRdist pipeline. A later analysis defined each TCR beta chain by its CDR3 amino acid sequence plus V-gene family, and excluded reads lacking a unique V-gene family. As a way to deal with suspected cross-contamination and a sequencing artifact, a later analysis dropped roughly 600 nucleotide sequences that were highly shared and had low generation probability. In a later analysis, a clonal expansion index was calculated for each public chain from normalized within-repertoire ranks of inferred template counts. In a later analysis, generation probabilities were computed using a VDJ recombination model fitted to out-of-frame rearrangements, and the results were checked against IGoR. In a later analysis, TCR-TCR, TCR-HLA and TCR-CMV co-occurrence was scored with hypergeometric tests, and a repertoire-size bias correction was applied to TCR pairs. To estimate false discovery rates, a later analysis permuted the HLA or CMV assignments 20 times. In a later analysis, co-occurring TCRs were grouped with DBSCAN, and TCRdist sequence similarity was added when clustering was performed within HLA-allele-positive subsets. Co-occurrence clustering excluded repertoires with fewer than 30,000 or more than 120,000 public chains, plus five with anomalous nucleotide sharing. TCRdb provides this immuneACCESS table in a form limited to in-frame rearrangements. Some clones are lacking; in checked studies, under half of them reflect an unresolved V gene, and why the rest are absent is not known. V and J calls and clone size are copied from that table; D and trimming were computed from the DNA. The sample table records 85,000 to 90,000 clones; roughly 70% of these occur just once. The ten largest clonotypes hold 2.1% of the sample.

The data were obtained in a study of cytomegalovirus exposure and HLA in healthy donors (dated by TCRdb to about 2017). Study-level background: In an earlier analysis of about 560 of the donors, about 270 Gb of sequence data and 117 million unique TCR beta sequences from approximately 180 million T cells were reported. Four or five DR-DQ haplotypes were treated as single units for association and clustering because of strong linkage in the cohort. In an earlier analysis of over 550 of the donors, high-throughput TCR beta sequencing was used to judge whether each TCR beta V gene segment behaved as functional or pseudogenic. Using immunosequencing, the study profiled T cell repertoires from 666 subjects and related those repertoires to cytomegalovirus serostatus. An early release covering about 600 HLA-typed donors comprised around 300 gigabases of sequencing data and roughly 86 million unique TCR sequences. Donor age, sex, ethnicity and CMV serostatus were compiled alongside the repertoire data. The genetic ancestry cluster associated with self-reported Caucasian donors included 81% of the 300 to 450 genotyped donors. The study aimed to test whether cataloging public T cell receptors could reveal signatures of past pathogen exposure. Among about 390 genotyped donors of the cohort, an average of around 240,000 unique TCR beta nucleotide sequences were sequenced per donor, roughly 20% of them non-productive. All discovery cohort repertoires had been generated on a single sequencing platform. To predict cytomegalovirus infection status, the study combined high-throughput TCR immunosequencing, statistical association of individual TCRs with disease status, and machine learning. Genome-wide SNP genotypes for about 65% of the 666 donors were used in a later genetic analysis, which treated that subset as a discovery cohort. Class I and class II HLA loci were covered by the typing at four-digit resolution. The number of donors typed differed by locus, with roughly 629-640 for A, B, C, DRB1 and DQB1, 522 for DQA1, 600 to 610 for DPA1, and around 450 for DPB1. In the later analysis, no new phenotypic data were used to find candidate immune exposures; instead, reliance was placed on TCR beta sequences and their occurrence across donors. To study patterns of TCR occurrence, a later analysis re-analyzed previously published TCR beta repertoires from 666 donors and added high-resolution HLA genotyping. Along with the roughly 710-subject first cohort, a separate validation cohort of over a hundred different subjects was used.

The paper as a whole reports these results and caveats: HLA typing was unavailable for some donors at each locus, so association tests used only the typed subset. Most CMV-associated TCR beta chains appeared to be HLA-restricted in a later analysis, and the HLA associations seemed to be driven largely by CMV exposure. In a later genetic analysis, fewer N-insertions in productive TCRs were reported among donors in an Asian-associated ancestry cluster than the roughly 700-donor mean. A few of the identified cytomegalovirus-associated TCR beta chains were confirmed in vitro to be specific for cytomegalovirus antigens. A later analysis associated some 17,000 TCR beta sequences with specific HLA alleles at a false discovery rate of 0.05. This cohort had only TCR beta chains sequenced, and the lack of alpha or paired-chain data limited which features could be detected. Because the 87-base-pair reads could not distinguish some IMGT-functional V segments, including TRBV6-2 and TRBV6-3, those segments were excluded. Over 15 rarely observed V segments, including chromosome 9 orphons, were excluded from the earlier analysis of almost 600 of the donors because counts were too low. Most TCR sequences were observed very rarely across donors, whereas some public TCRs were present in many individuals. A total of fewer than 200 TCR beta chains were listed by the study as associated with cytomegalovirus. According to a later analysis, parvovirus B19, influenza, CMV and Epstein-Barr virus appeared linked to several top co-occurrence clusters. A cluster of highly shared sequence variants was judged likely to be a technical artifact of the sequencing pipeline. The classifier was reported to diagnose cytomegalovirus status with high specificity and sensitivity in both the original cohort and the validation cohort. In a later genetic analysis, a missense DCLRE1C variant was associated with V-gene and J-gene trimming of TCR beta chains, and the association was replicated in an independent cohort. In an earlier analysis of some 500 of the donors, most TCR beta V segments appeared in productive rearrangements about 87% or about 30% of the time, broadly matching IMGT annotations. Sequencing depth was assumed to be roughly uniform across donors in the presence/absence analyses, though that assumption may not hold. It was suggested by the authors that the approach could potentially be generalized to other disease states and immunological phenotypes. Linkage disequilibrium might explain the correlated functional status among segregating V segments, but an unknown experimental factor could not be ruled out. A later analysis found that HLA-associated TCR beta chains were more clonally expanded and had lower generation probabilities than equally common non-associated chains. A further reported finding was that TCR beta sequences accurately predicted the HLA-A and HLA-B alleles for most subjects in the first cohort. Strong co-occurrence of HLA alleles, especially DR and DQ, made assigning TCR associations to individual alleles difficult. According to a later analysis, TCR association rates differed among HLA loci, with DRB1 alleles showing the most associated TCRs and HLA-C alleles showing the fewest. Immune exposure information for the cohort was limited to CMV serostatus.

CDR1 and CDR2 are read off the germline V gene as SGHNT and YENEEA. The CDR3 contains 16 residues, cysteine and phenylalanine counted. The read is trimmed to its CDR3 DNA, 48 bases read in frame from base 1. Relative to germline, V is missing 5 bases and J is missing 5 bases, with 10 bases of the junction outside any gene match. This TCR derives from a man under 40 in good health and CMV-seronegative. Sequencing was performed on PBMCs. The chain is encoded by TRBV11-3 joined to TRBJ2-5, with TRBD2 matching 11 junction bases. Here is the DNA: TGTGCCAGCAGCCTCGGTGTAGCGGGGGGGCTGGAGACCCAGTACTTC. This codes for CASSLGVAGGLETQYF.